This T cell receptor (beta chain) was identified in a study of control samples from healthy donors and cancer patients. This clone was observed a single time. Profiling relied on immunoSEQ multiplex PCR, and the TCRdb table lists in-frame clones only, not all of them. The table lists 95,000 to 130,000 clones, over 75% of them singletons. Germline loops: CDR1 MDHEN, CDR2 SYDVKM. After removal of 10 bases from V and 6 bases from J, the junction contained 2 bases not matched to a gene. This CDR3 region has 10 residues. The chain links TRBV28 to TRBJ1-2; 7 nucleotides agree with TRBD1. The sample comprised PBMCs. The receptor's source is a woman aged 45-59 years with colorectal cancer. The CDR3 region has the DNA TGTGCCATTCAGGGGGATGGCTACACCTTC. Its protein is CAIQGDGYTF.